This TCR beta chain emerged from a study of blood T cells in healthy people across ages. Per germline, CDR1 LGHNA and CDR2 YSLEER. Between the trimmed V and J ends, which lost 4 bases and 1 base, there was a span of 19 bases. The CDR3 is made up of 17 amino acids. A second about 7 to 11 cycle PCR used barcoded and J-beta primers. A single record per CDR3 protein comes from TCRdb applying MiXCR to the 5' RACE reads. The sample lists 1.5 million to 1.8 million distinct CDR3 sequences, approximately 43% seen once, with 4% in the top ten. The sequenced sample was blood. The receptor comes from a woman younger than 35 in good health. The chain employs TRBV4-3 and TRBJ1-1; weak D call: TRBD1 (6 bases). The CDR3 here is CASSRHGTPDENTEAFF. The CDR3 coding sequence is TGCGCCAGCAGCCGCCACGGGACACCGGATGAGAACACTGAAGCTTTCTTT.